A selection of T cell receptor beta chains follows, all from one sample in a study of OX40 agonist ivuxolimab in advanced cancers. Measured with immunoSEQ multiplex PCR; TCRdb has only the in-frame clones, and not every one. Of about 73,000 clones listed, about 81% were seen once; the top ten hold 2% to 2.5%. Here the sequenced sample was CD4+ or CD8+ T cells sorted from blood, taken in a trial of the OX40 agonist ivuxolimab. These receptors all stem from an adult with an advanced solid tumor such as melanoma, head and neck, liver or kidney cancer. Both conserved end residues are part of each CDR3. Each record gives: V gene, J gene, CDR3 protein.

>TRBV9|TRBJ1-2
CASSPSPKYSGTANYGYTF
>TRBV30|TRBJ1-3
CAWSEQGNTIYF
>TRBV27|TRBJ2-1
CASSLGGGRSYNEQFF
>TRBV5-4|TRBJ2-7
CASSRSPGARLGEQYF
>TRBV28|TRBJ2-7
CASSFPPTTGQYF
>TRBV7-2|TRBJ1-3
CASSPRRFFGNTIYF
>TRBV11-2|TRBJ1-5
CASSLYGGQPQHF
>TRBV6-1|TRBJ1-6
CASKAGNNSPLHF
>TRBV9|TRBJ2-5
CASSPRPPTSGGAGETQYF
>TRBV18|TRBJ1-2
CASSSRTEIAGNYGYTF
>TRBV5-6|TRBJ1-2
CASSLGDSFRYGYTF
>TRBV9|TRBJ2-7
CASSVGSTGQGARLWDEQYF
>TRBV5-8|TRBJ2-2
CASDPLQGWTGELFF
>TRBV27|TRBJ1-2
CASSFLDRRHYGYTF
>TRBV6-5|TRBJ2-3
CASQGVSTDTQYF
>TRBV21-1|TRBJ2-3
CASSPQGTDTQYF
>TRBV4-3|TRBJ2-2
CASSRLAGDTGELFF
>TRBV7-2|TRBJ2-1
CASNDIWGAPYNEQFF
>TRBV5-6|TRBJ2-7
CASSPWTSGRQYF
>TRBV14|TRBJ2-5
CASSQGAANLQETQYF
>TRBV7-9|TRBJ1-2
CASSFVGGYTF
>TRBV15|TRBJ1-5
CATWDYYSNQPQHF
>TRBV5-1|TRBJ2-7
CASSKDRVVYEQYF
>TRBV21-1|TRBJ2-3
CASSDRGGTDTQYF
>TRBV5-4|TRBJ2-7
CASSLDWDRSYEQYF
>TRBV5-1|TRBJ1-3
CASSRETGNTIYF
>TRBV6-5|TRBJ1-2
CATQITAIYGYTF
>TRBV30|TRBJ1-1
CAWSVKMGSTNTEAFF
>TRBV11-3|TRBJ2-5
CASSLRTSRRETQYF
>TRBV10-3|TRBJ2-2
CAISPNPPLWRPNTGELFF
>TRBV12-5|TRBJ1-5
CASGRDNQPQHF
>TRBV18|TRBJ1-3
CASSPLRNSGNTIYF
>TRBV7-3|TRBJ2-2
CASSPPGRGYGGELFF
>TRBV4-2|TRBJ2-3
CASSSTEVAGATDTQYF
>TRBV10-2|TRBJ2-5
CASSQDREETQYF
>TRBV27|TRBJ1-4
CASTSHGNEKLFF
>TRBV7-6|TRBJ2-2
CASSHQRGGYGGELFF
>TRBV9|TRBJ2-1
CASSDRLAKDEQFF
>TRBV21-1|TRBJ1-1
CASSKALFADTEAFF
>TRBV19|TRBJ1-4
CASSMRASNEKLFF
>TRBV10-1|TRBJ2-1
CASSEGGTGVDYNEQFF
>TRBV11-2|TRBJ1-1
CASSLTDPNTEAFF